The clone carrying this TCR beta chain was picked up one time. Antigen specificity is unknown. This sample stems from a study of T cells in Graves' hyperthyroidism and ophthalmopathy. Study-level findings and limits: In blood, most of the thyroid clonotypes expanded above 0.001 were also present. A 13 V-J model separated ophthalmopathy from stable hyperthyroidism.

V was shortened by 4 bases and J by 8 bases, with 11 bases between the two germline ends. Germline CDR1 reads SQVTM; CDR2 reads ANQGSEA. The CDR3 is 12 amino acids. RNA transcripts yielded amplified TCR beta CDR3 regions. During a first-round RT-PCR of the TCR CDR3, the HTBI primer set was used. TCRdb re-derived calls from the multiplex PCR reads in MiXCR, one entry per CDR3 protein. Of fewer than 450,000 distinct CDR3 sequences listed, 11% to 15% are singletons. The chain has TRBV29-1 and TRBJ1-4; no firm D call. The clonotype comes from a man in his fifties with Graves' ophthalmopathy. The sample comprised blood. In nucleotides, the CDR3 is TGCAGCGTTGTAGGGCGGTCCGAAAAACTGTTTTTT. Translation gives CSVVGRSEKLFF.